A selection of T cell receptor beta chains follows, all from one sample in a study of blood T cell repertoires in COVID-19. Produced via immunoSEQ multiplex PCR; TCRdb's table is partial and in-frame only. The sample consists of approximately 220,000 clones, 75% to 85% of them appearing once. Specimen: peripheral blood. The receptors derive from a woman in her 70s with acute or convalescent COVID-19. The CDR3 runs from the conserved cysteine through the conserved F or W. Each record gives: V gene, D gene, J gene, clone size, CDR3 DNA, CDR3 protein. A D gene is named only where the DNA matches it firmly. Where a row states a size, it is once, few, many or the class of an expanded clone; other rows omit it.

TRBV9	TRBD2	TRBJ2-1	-	TGTGCCAGCAGCGTAGGGAGCGGGGGGTCCTTCTACAATGAGCAGTTCTTC	CASSVGSGGSFYNEQFF
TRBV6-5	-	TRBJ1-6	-	TGTGCCAGCAGTTACTTGTTAGACTTGGCGCCCTCACCCCTCCACTTT	CASSYLLDLAPSPLHF
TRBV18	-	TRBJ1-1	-	TGTGCCAGCTCACCCGGACAGCGTGGTGAAGCTTTCTTT	CASSPGQRGEAFF
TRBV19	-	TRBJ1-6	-	TGTGCCAGTAGTAAGGAGGGACCCACGGATTCACCCCTCCACTTT	CASSKEGPTDSPLHF
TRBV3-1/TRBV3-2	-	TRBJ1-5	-	TGTGCCAGCAGCTGGACAGTTAACCAGCCCCAGCATTTT	CASSWTVNQPQHF
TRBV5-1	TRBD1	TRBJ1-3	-	TGCGCCAGCAGCGGAGACAGGGGAGGGGACACCATATATTTT	CASSGDRGGDTIYF
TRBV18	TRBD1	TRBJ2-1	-	TGTGCCAGCTCTCAAGAACTGGTTAGGGACAGGCTTGGCCGTGAGCAGTTCTTC	CASSQELVRDRLGREQFF
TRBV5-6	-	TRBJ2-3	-	TGTGCCAGCAGGACGGGACTCCTTTCAGGAACGCAGTATTTT	CASRTGLLSGTQYF
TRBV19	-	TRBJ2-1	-	TGTGCCAGTAGTGCCGGGGGAGATGAGCAGTTCTTC	CASSAGGDEQFF
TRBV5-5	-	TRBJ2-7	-	TGTGCCAGCAGCCCGGGTTATGACAGGTACGAGCAGTACTTC	CASSPGYDRYEQYF
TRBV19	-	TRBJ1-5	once	TGTGCCAGTAGTACAGGCGGACAGACAAATCAGCCCCAGCATTTT	CASSTGGQTNQPQHF
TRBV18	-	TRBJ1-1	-	TGTGCCAGCTCAATAAGGACAGACCAAGAAGCTTTCTTT	CASSIRTDQEAFF
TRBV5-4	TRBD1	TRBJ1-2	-	TGTGCCAGCAGGACTAGGCAGGGGGACTATGGCTACACCTTC	CASRTRQGDYGYTF
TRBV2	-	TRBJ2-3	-	TGTGCCAGCAGCTTCGGGTCCACAGATACGCAGTATTTT	CASSFGSTDTQYF
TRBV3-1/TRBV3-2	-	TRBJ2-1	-	TGTGCCAGCAGCCAAGATAACAGTGTGTGGCTGTTCTTC	CASSQDNSVWLFF
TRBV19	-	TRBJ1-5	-	TGTGCCAGTAGTATTGAGTTGGGCCTCCTAAATCAGCCCCAGCATTTT	CASSIELGLLNQPQHF
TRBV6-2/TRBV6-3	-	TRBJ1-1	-	TGTGCCAGCAGTTACTCGGGGCGTACCCAAGCTTTCTTT	CASSYSGRTQAFF
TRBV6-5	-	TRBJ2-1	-	TGTGCCAGCTACGGGATAAAAAACAATGAGCAGTTCTTC	CASYGIKNNEQFF
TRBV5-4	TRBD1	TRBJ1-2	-	TGTGCCAGCAGCCAGGACAGGGAGTCTCATGGCTACACCTTC	CASSQDRESHGYTF
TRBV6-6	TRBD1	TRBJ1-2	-	TGTGCCAGCAGTCCCCATGAGCCGGGACAGGGGGCTGCTGGCTACACCTTC	CASSPHEPGQGAAGYTF
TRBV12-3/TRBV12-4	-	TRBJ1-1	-	TGTGCCTCGGGGTTGATGGGGAACACTGAAGCTTTCTTT	CASGLMGNTEAFF
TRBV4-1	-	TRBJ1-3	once	TGCGCCAGCAGCCAATCGGGACTGGAGTACTCTGGAAACACCATATATTTT	CASSQSGLEYSGNTIYF
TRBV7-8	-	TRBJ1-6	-	TGTGCCAGCAGCTTAGCTTCTTCCCCGAATTCACCCCTCCACTTT	CASSLASSPNSPLHF
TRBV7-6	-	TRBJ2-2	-	TGTGCCAGCCAGGGGAACGGGGAGCTGTTTTTT	CASQGNGELFF
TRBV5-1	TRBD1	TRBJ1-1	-	TGCGCCAGCAGCTGGACCGGGACAGGGGCGGCTGAAGCTTTCTTT	CASSWTGTGAAEAFF
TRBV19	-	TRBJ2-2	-	TGTGCCAGTAGGGGCTTCCGGACAGCGAACACCGGGGAGCTGTTTTTT	CASRGFRTANTGELFF
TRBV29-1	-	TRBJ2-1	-	TGCAGCGTCGGGTTCAATGAGCAGTTCTTC	CSVGFNEQFF
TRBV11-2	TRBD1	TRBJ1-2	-	TGTGCCAGCAGCTTAAATTCAGGGGGCGGAGGCTACACCTTC	CASSLNSGGGGYTF
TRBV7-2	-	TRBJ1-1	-	TGTGCCAGCAGCTTAGTTCAGGGTTCTGAAGCTTTCTTT	CASSLVQGSEAFF
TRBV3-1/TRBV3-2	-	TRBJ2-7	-	TGTGCCAGCAGTCAATCGGGGGATGGGGAGCAGTACTTC	CASSQSGDGEQYF
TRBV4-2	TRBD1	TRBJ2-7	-	TGTGCCAGCAGCCAAGGACAGGGCTTTTCCTACGAGCAGTACTTC	CASSQGQGFSYEQYF
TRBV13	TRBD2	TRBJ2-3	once	TGTGCCAGCAGCTTAGCCGGCGGACTAGCGGGCACAGATACGCAGTATTTT	CASSLAGGLAGTDTQYF
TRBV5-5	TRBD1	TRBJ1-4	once	TGTGCCAGCAGCCTATCAGGGGGGTATCGTGAAAAACTGTTTTTT	CASSLSGGYREKLFF
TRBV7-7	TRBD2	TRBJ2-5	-	TGTGCTAGCAGCTTAGGCGGGAGTTGGGAGACCCAGTACTTC	CASSLGGSWETQYF
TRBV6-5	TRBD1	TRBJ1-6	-	TGTGCCAGCGGAAACAGGGGTAATAATTCACCCCTCCACTTT	CASGNRGNNSPLHF
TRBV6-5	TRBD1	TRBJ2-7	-	TGTGCCAGCTCAAACAGGGGCTACGAGCAGTACTTC	CASSNRGYEQYF
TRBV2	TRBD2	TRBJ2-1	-	TGTGCCAGCAGTGAAACCCTAGCGGGGGCATCCTCCTACAATGAGCAGTTCTTC	CASSETLAGASSYNEQFF
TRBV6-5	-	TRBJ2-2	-	TGTGCCAGCAGTTACTCGAACCGCAGGAACACCGGGGAGCTGTTTTTT	CASSYSNRRNTGELFF
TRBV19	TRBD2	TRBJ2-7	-	TGTGCCAGTAGTTCCGGACTAGCAGTATACGAGCAGTACTTC	CASSSGLAVYEQYF
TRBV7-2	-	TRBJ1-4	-	TGTGCCAGCAGCTTAAGGGGGAACACTAATGAAAAACTGTTTTTT	CASSLRGNTNEKLFF
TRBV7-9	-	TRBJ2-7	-	TGTGCCAGCAGCTCGGACTGGACCTACGAGCAGTACTTC	CASSSDWTYEQYF
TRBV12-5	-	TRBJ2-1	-	TGTGCTAGTGGCTCAACTCAGGGTAGAAATGAGCAGTTCTTC	CASGSTQGRNEQFF
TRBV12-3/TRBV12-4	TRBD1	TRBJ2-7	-	TGTGCCAGCAGTCTGGGACAGCTCTACGAGCAGTACTTC	CASSLGQLYEQYF
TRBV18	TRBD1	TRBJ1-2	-	TGTGCCAGCTCACCACGGGTTCTCAGGGGGCTAAATCTGCGGGGCTACACCTTC	CASSPRVLRGLNLRGYTF
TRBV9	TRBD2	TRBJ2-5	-	TGTGCCAGCAGTGAGGGACTAGCCGCTGAGACCCAGTACTTC	CASSEGLAAETQYF
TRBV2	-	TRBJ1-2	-	TGTGCCAGCATCCCGGACACCCTCTATGGCTACACCTTC	CASIPDTLYGYTF
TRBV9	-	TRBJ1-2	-	TGTGCCAGCAGCGTAGACCAGGTCTACGGCTACACCTTC	CASSVDQVYGYTF
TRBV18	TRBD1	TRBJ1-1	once	TGTGCCAGCTCACCTTGGACAGGGTTAAGGGACACTGAAGCTTTCTTT	CASSPWTGLRDTEAFF
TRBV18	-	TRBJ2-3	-	TGTGCCAGCTCACCGAGAGAAGGAGCGAATACGCAGTATTTT	CASSPREGANTQYF